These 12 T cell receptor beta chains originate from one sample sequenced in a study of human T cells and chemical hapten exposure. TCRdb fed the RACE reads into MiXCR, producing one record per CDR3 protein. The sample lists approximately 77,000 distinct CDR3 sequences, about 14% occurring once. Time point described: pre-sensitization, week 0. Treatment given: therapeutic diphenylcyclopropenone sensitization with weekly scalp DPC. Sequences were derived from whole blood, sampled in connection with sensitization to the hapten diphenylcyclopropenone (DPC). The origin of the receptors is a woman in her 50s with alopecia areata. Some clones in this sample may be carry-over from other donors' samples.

CDR3: CASSQDLSGNTIYF. The CDR3, as DNA: TGTGCCAGCTCACAGGACCTCTCTGGAAACACCATATATTTT. J is TRBJ1-3 and V is TRBV18; D unclear. CDR3 length: 14 residues. V gave up 4 bases and J gave up 0 bases, with 7 bases separating them. The germline CDR1 and CDR2 sequences are KGHSH and LQKENI.

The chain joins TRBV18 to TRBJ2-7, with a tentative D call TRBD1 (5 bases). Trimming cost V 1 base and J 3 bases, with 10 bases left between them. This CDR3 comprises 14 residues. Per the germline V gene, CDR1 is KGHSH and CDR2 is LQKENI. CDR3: CASSPRAGYYEQYF. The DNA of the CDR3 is TGTGCCAGCTCACCACGGGCAGGGTACTACGAGCAGTACTTC.

Here the CDR3 DNA reads TGTGCCAGCGCCCTTCAGGGAGTCCCCGCTGAAGCTTTCTTT. Residues: CASALQGVPAEAFF. The chain carries TRBV6-5 and TRBJ1-1; maybe TRBD1 (5 bases). Trimming took off 8 bases at V and 6 bases at J, with 19 bases between the two ends. CDR3 length: 14 residues. CDR1 MNHEY and CDR2 SVGAGI come from the germline V gene.

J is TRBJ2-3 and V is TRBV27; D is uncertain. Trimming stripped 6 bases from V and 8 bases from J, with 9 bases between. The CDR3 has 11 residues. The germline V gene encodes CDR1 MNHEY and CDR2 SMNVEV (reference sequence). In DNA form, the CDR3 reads TGTGCCAGCAGCTGGTCGGGTACGCAGTATTTT. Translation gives CASSWSGTQYF.

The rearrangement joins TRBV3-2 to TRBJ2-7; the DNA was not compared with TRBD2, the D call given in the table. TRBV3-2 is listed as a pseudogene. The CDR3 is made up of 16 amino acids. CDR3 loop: CASSLKRDFRRVEQYF. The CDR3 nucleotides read TGTGCCAGCAGCCTTAAGCGGGACTTTCGTCGGGTCGAGCAGTACTTC.

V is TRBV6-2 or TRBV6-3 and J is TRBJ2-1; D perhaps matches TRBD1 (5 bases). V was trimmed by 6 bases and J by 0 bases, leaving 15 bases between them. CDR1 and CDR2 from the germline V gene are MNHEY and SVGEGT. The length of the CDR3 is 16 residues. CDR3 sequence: CASRPNYDSSYNEQFF. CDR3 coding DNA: TGTGCCAGCAGACCCAACTACGACAGCTCCTACAATGAGCAGTTCTTC.

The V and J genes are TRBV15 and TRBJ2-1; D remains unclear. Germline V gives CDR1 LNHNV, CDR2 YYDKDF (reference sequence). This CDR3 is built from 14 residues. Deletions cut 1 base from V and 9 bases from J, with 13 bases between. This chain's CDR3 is CATSRGRVRPEQFF. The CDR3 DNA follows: TGTGCCACCAGCAGAGGTCGGGTTCGGCCTGAGCAGTTCTTC.

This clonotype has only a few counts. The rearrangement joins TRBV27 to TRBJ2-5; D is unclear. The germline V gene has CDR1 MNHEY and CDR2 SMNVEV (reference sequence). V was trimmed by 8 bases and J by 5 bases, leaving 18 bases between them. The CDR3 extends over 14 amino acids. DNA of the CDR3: TGTGCCAGCGCTGCATTGGGTCTTAGGGAGACCCAGTACTTC. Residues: CASAALGLRETQYF.

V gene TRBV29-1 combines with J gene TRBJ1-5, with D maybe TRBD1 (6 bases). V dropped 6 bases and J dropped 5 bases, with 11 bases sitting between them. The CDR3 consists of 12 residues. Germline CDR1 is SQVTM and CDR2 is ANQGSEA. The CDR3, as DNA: TGCAGCGTAGGACAGTTGGATCAGCCCCAGCATTTT. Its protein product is CSVGQLDQPQHF.

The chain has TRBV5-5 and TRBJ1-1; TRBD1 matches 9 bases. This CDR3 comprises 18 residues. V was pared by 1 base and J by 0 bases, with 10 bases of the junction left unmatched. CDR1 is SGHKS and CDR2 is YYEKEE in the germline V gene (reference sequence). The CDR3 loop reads CASSLIFTGGLMNTEAFF. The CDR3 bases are TGTGCCAGCAGCTTGATATTCACAGGGGGCCTTATGAACACTGAAGCTTTCTTT.

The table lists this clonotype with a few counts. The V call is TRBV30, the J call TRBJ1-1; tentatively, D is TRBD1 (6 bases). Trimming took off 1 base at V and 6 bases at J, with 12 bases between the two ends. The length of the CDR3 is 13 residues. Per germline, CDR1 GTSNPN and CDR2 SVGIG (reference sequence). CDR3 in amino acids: CAWSETGRSEAFF. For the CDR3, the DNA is TGTGCCTGGAGTGAGACAGGACGGTCTGAAGCTTTCTTT.

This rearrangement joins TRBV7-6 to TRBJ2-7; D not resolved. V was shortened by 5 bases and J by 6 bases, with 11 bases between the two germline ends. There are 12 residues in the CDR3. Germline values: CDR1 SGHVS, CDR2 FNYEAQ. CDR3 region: CASSNPGREQYF. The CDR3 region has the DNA TGTGCCAGCAGCAATCCTGGGCGCGAGCAGTACTTC.